Each of the 5 T cell receptor beta chains below was sequenced from the same sample in a study of shared clonotypes between healthy human individuals. Clones were read by immunoSEQ multiplex PCR, and TCRdb kept only the in-frame ones, dropping some. The sample contains just over 2,000,000 clones, 95% of which appear only once. Sequencing was performed on naive CD4+ T cells sorted from blood. The sample's subset: CD45RA+ positively selected. These receptors were obtained from a man younger than 30 in good health.

The CDR3 nucleotides are TGTGCCAGCAGTACCCGGGACAGTAATAACTATGGCTACACCTTC. Encoded protein: CASSTRDSNNYGYTF. J is TRBJ1-2 and V is TRBV6-6; 7 nucleotides line up with TRBD1. This CDR3 is 15 amino acids long. Per germline, CDR1 MNHNY and CDR2 SVGAGI (reference sequence). J was trimmed by 1 base and V by 5 bases; bases with no gene match: 7.

This chain links TRBV6-5 with TRBJ2-5, with D perhaps matching TRBD1 (6 bases). The V gene's germline CDR1 is MNHEY and CDR2 SVGAGI. V lost 0 bases, J lost 3 bases, and 14 bases lay in between. The CDR3 loop spans 16 amino acids. In DNA, the CDR3 is TGTGCCAGCAGTTACTCGATCGGGGCAGGGGAAGAGACCCAGTACTTC. Amino acids: CASSYSIGAGEETQYF.

The J gene is TRBJ2-7, the V gene TRBV9; D is perhaps TRBD2 (6 bases). Germline V gives CDR1 SGDLS, CDR2 YYNGEE. The CDR3 spans 14 residues. Trimming shortened V by 4 bases and J by 6 bases, and 17 bases separated the two germline ends. In nucleotides, the CDR3 is TGTGCCAGCAGCCCCCGGGAGAGGGTGGGCGAGCAGTACTTC. Translated: CASSPRERVGEQYF.

About this clone itself: Other DNA sequences in this sample translate to the same CDR3. The CDR3 sequence: CASSFEGEQYF. The CDR3 DNA sequence: TGTGCCAGCAGCTTCGAGGGCGAGCAGTACTTC. The chain links TRBV7-9 to TRBJ2-7, with TRBD2 as a possible D gene (5 bases). Germline loops: CDR1 SEHNR, CDR2 FQNEAQ (reference sequence). This CDR3 is 11 amino acids long. Deletions cut 3 bases from V and 6 bases from J, with 6 bases between.

This clone was seen more than once but under ten times. Additional DNA sequences in this sample encode the identical CDR3. V usage is TRBV6-5 and J usage is TRBJ2-3; no definite D call. CDR1 and CDR2 (germline): MNHEY, SVGAGI. V was clipped by 0 bases and J by 3 bases, with 7 bases between them. This CDR3 has 14 residues. The CDR3 sequence: CASSYSWGTDTQYF. The CDR3 region has the DNA TGTGCCAGCAGTTACTCCTGGGGTACAGATACGCAGTATTTT.